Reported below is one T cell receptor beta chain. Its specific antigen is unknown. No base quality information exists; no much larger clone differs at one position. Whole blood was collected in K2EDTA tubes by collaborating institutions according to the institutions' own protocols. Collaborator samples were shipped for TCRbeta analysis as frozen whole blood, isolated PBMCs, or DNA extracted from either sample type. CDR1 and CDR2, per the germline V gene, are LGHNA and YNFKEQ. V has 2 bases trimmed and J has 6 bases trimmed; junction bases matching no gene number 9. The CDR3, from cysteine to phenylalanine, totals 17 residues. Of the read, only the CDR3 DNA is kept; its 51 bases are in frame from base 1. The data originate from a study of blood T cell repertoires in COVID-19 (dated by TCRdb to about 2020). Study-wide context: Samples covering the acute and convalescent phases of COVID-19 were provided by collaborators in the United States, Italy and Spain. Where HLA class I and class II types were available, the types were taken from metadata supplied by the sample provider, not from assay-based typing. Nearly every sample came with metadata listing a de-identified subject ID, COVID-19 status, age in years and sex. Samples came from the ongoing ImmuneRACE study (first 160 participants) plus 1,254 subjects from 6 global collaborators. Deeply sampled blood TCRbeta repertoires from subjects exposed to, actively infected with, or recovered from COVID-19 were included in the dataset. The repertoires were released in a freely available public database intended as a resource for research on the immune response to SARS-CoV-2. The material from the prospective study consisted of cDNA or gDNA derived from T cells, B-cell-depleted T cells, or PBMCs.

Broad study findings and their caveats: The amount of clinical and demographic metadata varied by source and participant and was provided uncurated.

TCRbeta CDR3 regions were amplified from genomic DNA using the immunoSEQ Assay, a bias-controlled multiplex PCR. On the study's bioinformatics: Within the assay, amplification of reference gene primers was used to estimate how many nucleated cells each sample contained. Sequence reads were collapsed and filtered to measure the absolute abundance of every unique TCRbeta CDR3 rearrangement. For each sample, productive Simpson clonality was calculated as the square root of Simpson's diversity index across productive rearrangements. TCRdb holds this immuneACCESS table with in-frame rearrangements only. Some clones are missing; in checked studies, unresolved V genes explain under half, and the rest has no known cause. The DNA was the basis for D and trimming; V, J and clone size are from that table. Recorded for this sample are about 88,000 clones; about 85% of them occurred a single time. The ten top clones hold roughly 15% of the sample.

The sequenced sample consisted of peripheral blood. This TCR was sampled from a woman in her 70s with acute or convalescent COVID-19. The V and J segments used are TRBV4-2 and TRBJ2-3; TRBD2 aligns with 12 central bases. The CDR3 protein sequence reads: CASSQPRPSGGADTQYF. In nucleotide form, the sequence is TGTGCCAGCAGCCAACCCCGGCCTAGCGGGGGGGCGGATACGCAGTATTTT.